The next 15 T cell receptor beta chains were all read from a single sample in a study of shared clonotypes between healthy human individuals. The naive CD8 subset, CD45RO-negative cells positively selected for CCR7, excluded terminally differentiated effector memory CD45RA+ cells. TCRdb's table, derived via immunoSEQ multiplex PCR, lists solely in-frame clones and lacks some. The sample has approximately 2,000,000 clones; 93% are singletons. Sequenced sample: naive CD8+ T cells from PBMCs. These TCRs come from a man aged 18-30 years in good health. Some clones in this sample may be carry-over from other donors' samples.

The chain couples TRBV29-1 to TRBJ2-1; 9 bases are a match to TRBD1. CDR3 length equals 14 residues. V was clipped by 6 bases and J by 3 bases; unmatched bases: 6. Germline CDR1 SQVTM, CDR2 ANQGSEA. The CDR3: CSVPGQGYYNEQFF. DNA of the CDR3: TGCAGCGTCCCGGGACAGGGCTACTACAATGAGCAGTTCTTC.

This chain uses TRBV7-8 with TRBJ1-1; D perhaps matches TRBD1 (5 bases). CDR3 length: 14 residues. CDR1 is SGHVS and CDR2 is FQNEAQ in the germline V gene. V was pared by 4 bases and J by 4 bases, with 13 bases between. DNA for the CDR3: TGTGCCAGCAGCTCGGTGGGGGTTGCCACTGAAGCTTTCTTT. Its translation: CASSSVGVATEAFF.

The CDR3 region has the DNA TGTGCCAGCAGCTACCTAGGACAGGGGAGAGGAGAGCAGTACTTC. Translation gives CASSYLGQGRGEQYF. V gene TRBV11-1 combines with J gene TRBJ2-7; 9 bases agree with TRBD1. Germline loops: CDR1 SGHAT, CDR2 FQDESV (reference sequence). This CDR3 is 15 amino acids long. V shed 4 bases and J 7 bases; nucleotides not matched to a gene: 11.

The V and J genes are TRBV11-2 and TRBJ1-4; TRBD1 might be the D (5 bases). V lost 1 base and J 4 bases, leaving 10 bases between the germline ends. Germline lookup yields CDR1 SGHAT and CDR2 FQNNGV. This CDR3 is built from 15 residues. The CDR3 loop reads CASSLVDSRNEKLFF. In DNA, the CDR3 is TGTGCCAGCAGCTTAGTAGACAGCCGTAATGAAAAACTGTTTTTT.

This chain connects TRBV5-8 to TRBJ2-3; TRBD1 or TRBD2 may be the D gene (5 bases each). This CDR3 region has 15 residues. The V gene lost 0 bases and the J gene lost 3 bases, with 11 bases spanning the gap. Germline CDR1 SGHTS, CDR2 YDEGEE. The DNA of the CDR3 is TGTGCCAGCAGCTTGGGTGGGGGAGAGACAGATACGCAGTATTTT. It specifies CASSLGGGETDTQYF.

V gene TRBV4-1 combines with J gene TRBJ1-5, with D unclear. V was shortened by 4 bases and J by 7 bases, with 20 bases between the two germline ends. Per the germline V gene, CDR1 is MGHRA and CDR2 is YSYEKL. The CDR3 runs to 16 residues. CDR3 loop: CASSLSGNPNIQPQHF. CDR3 bases: TGCGCCAGCAGCCTGTCCGGGAACCCCAACATACAGCCCCAGCATTTT.

The chain joins TRBV11-2 to TRBJ2-1, with a possible D match to TRBD2 (6 bases). From germline, CDR1 is SGHAT and CDR2 FQNNGV. This CDR3 is built from 12 residues. With 5 bases removed from V and 9 bases from J, the gap between germline ends came to 11 bases. CDR3 loop: CASSQRGGEQFF. CDR3 DNA: TGTGCCAGCAGCCAGAGGGGAGGTGAGCAGTTCTTC.

The rearrangement links TRBV7-2 to TRBJ2-4; 10 positions agree with TRBD2. CDR1 SGHTA and CDR2 FQGNSA come from the germline V gene. V gave up 2 bases and J gave up 7 bases; unmatched junction bases: 17. CDR3 length equals 19 residues. CDR3 region: CASSLSVLASGSERNIQYF. The CDR3, as DNA: TGTGCCAGCAGCTTATCGGTTCTCGCTAGCGGGAGCGAAAGGAACATTCAGTACTTC.

The chain joins TRBV7-9 to TRBJ2-2; D is unresolved. This CDR3 has 18 amino acids. Germline loops: CDR1 SEHNR, CDR2 FQNEAQ (reference sequence). V lost 1 base to trimming and J lost 4 bases, with 19 bases between them. CDR3 in amino acids: CASSLVGLETPTTGELFF. The DNA of the CDR3 is TGTGCCAGCAGCTTAGTCGGGTTAGAGACCCCGACCACCGGGGAGCTGTTTTTT.

As regards this clone: This same CDR3 is encoded by further DNA sequences in the sample. V and J are TRBV5-6 and TRBJ2-3; no definite D call. The CDR3 consists of 12 residues. The V end was cut by 4 bases, the J end by 3 bases, with 6 bases between. Germline CDR1 and CDR2: SGHDT and YYEEEE. The CDR3 loop is CASSLRTDTQYF. The CDR3 DNA sequence: TGTGCCAGCAGCCTGAGAACAGATACGCAGTATTTT.

The chain carries TRBV7-8 and TRBJ2-7; D remains unclear. This CDR3 contains 14 residues. V was trimmed by 7 bases and J by 0 bases, leaving 13 bases between them. CDR1 is SGHVS, CDR2 FQNEAQ, per germline. The CDR3: CASMSGDSSYEQYF. CDR3 DNA: TGTGCCAGCATGAGTGGCGATAGCTCCTACGAGCAGTACTTC.

About this clone itself: Other DNA sequences in the same sample also yield this CDR3. The V gene is TRBV6-5, the J gene TRBJ2-7; 7 nucleotides align to TRBD1. CDR1 and CDR2 from the germline V gene are MNHEY and SVGAGI. The V and J ends lost 5 bases and 0 bases, in that order; junction bases with no gene match: 4. There are 14 residues in the CDR3. DNA of the CDR3: TGTGCCAGCAGTCTGGGACAGAGCTCCTACGAGCAGTACTTC. Translation gives CASSLGQSSYEQYF.

The V call is TRBV28, the J call TRBJ1-1; 10 positions agree with TRBD1. V lost 3 bases and J lost 5; bases outside the gene matches: 6. The CDR3 sequence is 15 residues long. Looked up from germline, CDR1 is MDHEN and CDR2 is SYDVKM. The CDR3: CASSFDRGPVTEAFF. The DNA for the CDR3 is TGTGCCAGCAGTTTCGACAGGGGGCCTGTGACTGAAGCTTTCTTT.

The genes are TRBV4-3 and TRBJ1-1; possible D gene TRBD1, 5 bases. The ends were cut back, 1 base at V and 6 bases at J, with 15 bases in the middle. The CDR3 consists of 15 residues. Looked up from germline, CDR1 is LGHNA and CDR2 is YSLEER. In DNA form, the CDR3 reads TGCGCCAGCAGCCAAGTGGCGTATGGGGGTTCTGAAGCTTTCTTT. Translated: CASSQVAYGGSEAFF.

The chain joins TRBV27 to TRBJ1-2; tentative D call: TRBD1 (5 bases). Per the germline V gene, CDR1 is MNHEY and CDR2 is SMNVEV (reference sequence). This CDR3 region has 12 residues. The V end lost 6 bases, the J end lost 4 bases, and 9 bases lay between the germline ends. CDR3 DNA: TGTGCCAGCAGCTGGGACGGCTATGGCTACACCTTC. Its translation: CASSWDGYGYTF.